These T cell receptor beta chains were read from a single sample in a study of cytomegalovirus exposure and HLA in healthy donors. The method was immunoSEQ multiplex PCR; TCRdb's version includes in-frame clones alone and lacks a portion of them. The sample has about 34,000 clones. The sequenced sample consisted of PBMCs. These receptors were collected from a woman in her thirties or forties in good health and CMV-seropositive. Each CDR3 is given with its conserved first and last residue. The D gene is left open where the match is weak.

D gene	V gene	J gene	CDR3 protein	CDR3 DNA
NA	TRBV29-1	TRBJ1-1	CSVVWSEAFF	TGCAGCGTTGTATGGAGTGAAGCTTTCTTT
NA	TRBV4-2	TRBJ2-1	CASSQDDGSQQFF	TGTGCCAGCAGCCAAGATGACGGGAGCCAGCAGTTCTTC
TRBD2	TRBV4-1	TRBJ2-3	CASSPGLAASTDTQYF	TGCGCCAGCAGCCCCGGACTAGCGGCTAGCACAGATACGCAGTATTTT
TRBD1	TRBV4-1	TRBJ2-7	CASSLQGAPHYEQYF	TGCGCCAGCAGCTTACAGGGGGCGCCTCACTACGAGCAGTACTTC
NA	TRBV27	TRBJ2-3	CASSDGTDTQYF	TGTGCCAGCAGCGACGGGACAGATACGCAGTATTTT
TRBD2	TRBV4-1	TRBJ2-6	CASSQDPGGLAGANVLTF	TGCGCCAGCAGCCAAGATCCGGGAGGGTTGGCTGGGGCCAACGTCCTGACTTTC
NA	TRBV30	TRBJ2-5	CASGRGETQYF	TGTGCCTCAGGACGGGGAGAGACCCAGTACTTC
TRBD2	TRBV28	TRBJ2-5	CASSSAGGMETQYF	TGTGCCAGCAGTTCAGCGGGAGGGATGGAGACCCAGTACTTC
TRBD2	TRBV4-1	TRBJ2-3	CASSQDPAGADTQYF	TGCGCCAGCAGCCAAGATCCAGCGGGGGCAGATACGCAGTATTTT
TRBD1	TRBV4-1	TRBJ1-2	CASSQGRGDRGGPGYTF	TGCGCCAGCAGCCAAGGAAGGGGGGACAGGGGTGGTCCTGGCTACACCTTC
TRBD2	TRBV27	TRBJ2-7	CASSLSASGSSYEQYF	TGTGCCAGCAGTTTATCTGCTAGCGGGAGCTCCTACGAGCAGTACTTC
NA	TRBV7-7	TRBJ1-1	CASSLGLYTEAFF	TGTGCTAGCAGCTTAGGACTGTACACTGAAGCTTTCTTT
TRBD2	TRBV29-1	TRBJ2-3	CSVAGTSDLPPDTQYF	TGCAGCGTTGCCGGGACTAGCGACCTACCGCCAGATACGCAGTATTTT
TRBD2	TRBV7-3	TRBJ2-2	CASSLAGGNTGELFF	TGTGCCAGCAGCTTAGCGGGAGGTAACACCGGGGAGCTGTTTTTT
NA	TRBV28	TRBJ2-7	CASSPITRGTDSLNEQYF	TGTGCCAGCAGTCCAATTACGCGCGGGACAGACAGCCTCAACGAGCAGTACTTC
NA	TRBV4-1	TRBJ1-4	CASSQPRRHNNEKLFF	TGCGCCAGCAGCCAACCCCGGCGGCACAATAATGAAAAACTGTTTTTT
NA	TRBV2	TRBJ1-2	CAGYGGGSNYGYTF	TGTGCCGGTTACGGGGGGGGGTCCAACTATGGCTACACCTTC
NA	TRBV28	TRBJ1-1	CASSHRGNTEAFF	TGTGCCAGCAGTCATCGGGGAAACACTGAAGCTTTCTTT
NA	TRBV19	TRBJ1-5	CASTTFPGTPSNQPQHF	TGTGCCAGTACTACATTCCCCGGGACACCTAGCAATCAGCCCCAGCATTTT
NA	TRBV6-1	TRBJ1-1	CASGGVRVGAEAFF	TGTGCCAGCGGAGGGGTGAGGGTGGGAGCTGAAGCTTTCTTT
NA	TRBV5-1	TRBJ2-3	CASSPPTGYTDTQYF	TGCGCCAGCAGCCCCCCGACAGGATACACAGATACGCAGTATTTT
NA	TRBV29-1	TRBJ1-2	CSVGEVRGYTF	TGCAGCGTTGGAGAAGTTCGGGGCTACACCTTC
NA	TRBV30	TRBJ1-4	CAWSVSRLGTTNEKLFF	TGTGCCTGGAGTGTCTCGAGACTAGGGACAACTAATGAAAAACTGTTTTTT
NA	TRBV28	TRBJ1-2	CASSTPVGHYGYTF	TGTGCCAGCAGCACGCCCGTGGGCCACTATGGCTACACCTTC
TRBD2	TRBV7-3	TRBJ2-2	CASSPGGAGELFF	TGTGCCAGCAGTCCCGGGGGGGCCGGGGAGCTGTTTTTT
TRBD2	TRBV5-1	TRBJ2-5	CASSSQLAGAQETQYF	TGCGCCAGCAGCTCCCAACTAGCGGGAGCCCAAGAGACCCAGTACTTC